This T cell receptor (beta chain) was retrieved from a study of T cell responses to AZD1222 COVID-19 vaccine. Analysis merged second doses at about 4 or about 12 weeks. The method was immunoSEQ multiplex PCR; TCRdb's version includes in-frame clones alone and lacks a portion of them. The table has fewer than 200,000 clones, roughly 88% seen once. Notes on this clone: Its antigen remains unknown.

Study results and caveats: Spike-specific TCR breadth and depth rose after two AZD1222 doses.

The specimen was peripheral blood, collected 28 days after the second AZD1222 dose. The origin of this receptor is an adult who received the AZD1222 COVID-19 vaccine.

CDR3 DNA sequence: TGCGCCAGCAGCCAAGATTTGGAAGAGACCCAGTACTTC. Translation: CASSQDLEETQYF. V is TRBV4-1 and J is TRBJ2-5, with D hard to call. The germline V and J ends were trimmed by 0 bases and 3 bases, with 5 bases remaining between them. The CDR3 contains 13 residues. CDR1 and CDR2 (germline): MGHRA, YSYEKL.